This is a list of T cell receptor beta chains from one sample in a study of blood T cell repertoires in COVID-19. Assay: immunoSEQ multiplex PCR; the TCRdb copy retains only in-frame clones and omits some. The table includes approximately 390,000 clones, approximately 87% detected once. Sequenced sample: PBMCs or T cells enriched from blood (not recorded which). Receptors were obtained from a woman aged 50 to 60 who had recovered from COVID-19. The CDR3 runs from the conserved cysteine through the conserved F or W. Fields, in order: J gene, V gene, clone size, D gene, CDR3 protein, CDR3 DNA. A D gene is named only where the DNA matches it firmly. A row's size may be missing; if present it is once, few, many or a size class.

TRBJ1-4 TRBV4-1 - TRBD1 CASRQVADRVVEKLFF TGCGCCAGCAGACAAGTTGCGGACAGGGTTGTAGAAAAACTGTTTTTT
TRBJ1-3 TRBV19 - - CASSIGGQFHNSGNTIYF TGTGCCAGTAGTATAGGAGGACAGTTCCATAACTCTGGAAACACCATATATTTT
TRBJ2-5 TRBV6-2/TRBV6-3 many - CASSRDSKETQYF TGTGCCAGCAGTAGGGACTCGAAAGAGACCCAGTACTTC
TRBJ2-1 TRBV9 - TRBD2 CASSGRSGTSVYNEQFF TGTGCCAGCAGCGGCCGATCCGGGACTAGCGTTTACAATGAGCAGTTCTTC
TRBJ2-3 TRBV5-1 once TRBD1 CASSTDREGGTQYF TGCGCCAGCAGCACGGACAGGGAAGGGGGTACGCAGTATTTT
TRBJ1-1 TRBV5-5 - - CASSADITWRTEAFF TGTGCCAGCAGCGCGGACATTACGTGGAGAACTGAAGCTTTCTTT
TRBJ1-3 TRBV9 - - CASTLSGVAGNTIYF TGTGCCAGCACCCTTTCGGGGGTCGCTGGAAACACCATATATTTT
TRBJ1-2 TRBV2 - TRBD1 CASSGDRLRGYTF TGTGCCAGCAGTGGGGACAGGCTGAGGGGCTACACCTTC
TRBJ2-7 TRBV27 - - CASSLSSEYEQYF TGTGCCAGCAGTTTATCCAGCGAGTACGAGCAGTACTTC
TRBJ2-2 TRBV13 - TRBD2 CASTWGGGRDTGELFF TGTGCCAGCACCTGGGGCGGGGGGCGAGACACCGGGGAGCTGTTTTTT
TRBJ1-3 TRBV11-2 - - CASSFLSQGAGNTIYF TGTGCCAGCAGCTTCCTCTCACAGGGAGCTGGAAACACCATATATTTT
TRBJ1-2 TRBV19 - - CASSIKGLYSGYTF TGTGCCAGTAGTATCAAGGGGCTGTACTCTGGCTACACCTTC
TRBJ2-7 TRBV5-1 - - CASSLFWGQDVEQYF TGCGCCAGCAGCTTGTTCTGGGGGCAGGACGTCGAGCAGTACTTC
TRBJ1-5 TRBV2 - - CASSPMGGNQPQHF TGTGCCAGCAGTCCTATGGGGGGGAATCAGCCCCAGCATTTT
TRBJ2-3 TRBV7-9 - - CASRLGGLGDTQYF TGTGCCAGCAGGCTGGGGGGGCTCGGAGATACGCAGTATTTT
TRBJ1-2 TRBV5-6 - - CASRFPPGGYTF TGTGCCAGCAGATTTCCGCCGGGTGGCTACACCTTC
TRBJ1-1 TRBV12-3/TRBV12-4 - - CASQGGTEAFF TGTGCCAGCCAGGGTGGCACTGAAGCTTTCTTT
TRBJ1-5 TRBV7-9 - - CASSLGLGGKPQHF TGTGCCAGCAGCTTAGGACTGGGAGGGAAGCCCCAGCATTTT
TRBJ2-6 TRBV19 - TRBD1 CASSIASRTGGNSGANVLTF TGTGCCAGTAGTATAGCTAGCCGGACAGGGGGTAACTCTGGGGCCAACGTCCTGACTTTC
TRBJ1-5 TRBV27 - TRBD1 CASRPLGTGVTNQPQHF TGTGCCAGCCGTCCGTTGGGGACAGGAGTAACAAATCAGCCCCAGCATTTT
TRBJ2-7 TRBV19 - - CASSPTSGNEQYF TGTGCCAGTAGTCCGACTAGTGGTAACGAGCAGTACTTC
TRBJ1-5 TRBV28 - TRBD1 CASGQGLSNQPQHF TGTGCCAGCGGACAGGGCCTTAGCAATCAGCCCCAGCATTTT
TRBJ1-1 TRBV18 few - CASSPNMNTEAFF TGTGCCAGCTCACCAAACATGAACACTGAAGCTTTCTTT
TRBJ1-4 TRBV20-1 - - CSASTGDNEKLFF TGCAGTGCTAGTACCGGGGATAATGAAAAACTGTTTTTT
TRBJ1-1 TRBV2 - - CASRLAEGGTEAFF TGTGCCAGCAGGTTGGCAGAGGGAGGCACTGAAGCTTTCTTT
TRBJ1-1 TRBV28 - TRBD1 CASTQGTAREAFF TGTGCCAGCACTCAAGGGACAGCTCGGGAAGCTTTCTTT
TRBJ1-4 TRBV19 - - CASSILPGVNEKLFF TGTGCCAGTAGTATTCTGCCGGGGGTGAATGAAAAACTGTTTTTT
TRBJ1-5 TRBV7-9 - TRBD1 CASSLAGGKQPQHF TGTGCCAGCAGCTTGGCAGGGGGCAAGCAGCCCCAGCATTTT
TRBJ2-1 TRBV7-3 once - CASSPGNIGNEQFF TGTGCCAGCAGCCCCGGGAATATAGGCAATGAGCAGTTCTTC
TRBJ1-1 TRBV11-3 - - CASSLDGGTEAFF TGTGCCAGCAGCTTAGACGGGGGCACTGAAGCTTTCTTT
TRBJ1-2 TRBV15 - - CATSRGDTATYYTF TGTGCCACCAGCAGAGGGGACACGGCGACATACTACACCTTC
TRBJ2-1 TRBV29-1 - - CSVGGLNEQFF TGCAGCGTGGGGGGGCTAAATGAGCAGTTCTTC
TRBJ2-7 TRBV11-2 - - CASSLVAGSLEQYF TGTGCCAGCAGCTTAGTGGCCGGGTCCCTAGAGCAGTACTTC
TRBJ2-1 TRBV2 - - CASNLDQGPTNEQFF TGTGCCAGCAATCTGGATCAGGGGCCCACCAATGAGCAGTTCTTC
TRBJ1-3 TRBV27 - TRBD1 CASSRTGAGANTIYF TGTGCCAGCAGTAGAACAGGGGCCGGCGCAAACACCATATATTTT
TRBJ1-4 TRBV5-6 - TRBD1 CASSLVTGQGRNEKLFF TGTGCCAGCAGCTTGGTAACTGGACAGGGCCGTAATGAAAAACTGTTTTTT
TRBJ1-5 TRBV6-1 - - CASSVSGGQRVNQPQHF TGTGCCAGCAGTGTTAGCGGCGGTCAGAGGGTCAATCAGCCCCAGCATTTT
TRBJ1-2 TRBV10-3 - - CAISDKSKGEGNYGYTF TGTGCCATCAGTGACAAATCTAAAGGGGAGGGAAACTATGGCTACACCTTC
TRBJ1-1 TRBV7-9 - TRBD1 CASSPGQLNTEAFF TGTGCCAGCAGCCCGGGACAGCTGAACACTGAAGCTTTCTTT
TRBJ2-6 TRBV9 - - CASSVAGSPSGANVLTF TGTGCCAGCAGCGTAGCTGGCAGTCCCTCTGGGGCCAACGTCCTGACTTTC
TRBJ2-3 TRBV19 - TRBD2 CASSIRLAESTDTQYF TGTGCCAGTAGTATCAGACTAGCGGAGAGCACAGATACGCAGTATTTT
TRBJ1-1 TRBV7-2 - - CASAPEKGGRGSEAFF TGTGCCAGCGCCCCCGAGAAAGGGGGGAGGGGGTCTGAAGCTTTCTTT
TRBJ1-2 TRBV6-5 - TRBD1 CASRRTGETNYGYTF TGTGCCAGCAGGAGGACAGGGGAAACTAACTATGGCTACACCTTC
TRBJ2-7 TRBV3-1/TRBV3-2 few TRBD1 CASSLRTGDYEQYF TGTGCCAGCAGCCTAAGGACAGGAGATTACGAGCAGTACTTC
TRBJ1-1 TRBV19 once - CASSISVENTEAFF TGTGCCAGTAGTATATCGGTTGAGAACACTGAAGCTTTCTTT
TRBJ2-3 TRBV9 - - CASSVQGAGTDTQYF TGTGCCAGCAGCGTTCAAGGGGCGGGCACAGATACGCAGTATTTT